The source of this T cell receptor (beta chain) is a study of blood T cell repertoires in COVID-19. Germline CDR1 LNHDA, CDR2 SQIVND (reference sequence). V was clipped by 4 bases and J by 0 bases; unmatched bases: 6. The CDR3 is made up of 18 amino acids. The data were produced by immunoSEQ multiplex PCR, yet TCRdb's version contains in-frame clones alone and is incomplete. The sample comprises some 130,000 clones, roughly four fifths of which are singletons, and over 15% rests with the top ten. The receptor was derived from a man aged 30-40 years who had recovered from COVID-19. The V and J genes are TRBV19 and TRBJ2-6; TRBD1 matches 10 bases. Sequencing was carried out using PBMCs or T cells enriched from blood (not recorded which). The CDR3 DNA reads as TGTGCCAGTAGTAGTCGGGACAGGGGATTCTCTGGGGCCAACGTCCTGACTTTC. Translating it yields CASSSRDRGFSGANVLTF.